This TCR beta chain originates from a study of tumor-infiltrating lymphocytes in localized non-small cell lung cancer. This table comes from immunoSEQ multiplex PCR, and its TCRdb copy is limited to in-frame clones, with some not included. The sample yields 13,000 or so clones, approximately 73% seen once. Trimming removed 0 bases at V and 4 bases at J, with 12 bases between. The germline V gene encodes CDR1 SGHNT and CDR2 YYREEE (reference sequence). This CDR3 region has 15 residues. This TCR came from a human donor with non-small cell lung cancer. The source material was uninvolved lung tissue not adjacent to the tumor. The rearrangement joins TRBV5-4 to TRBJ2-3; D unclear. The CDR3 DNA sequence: TGTGCCAGCAGCTTGGTTGCTAGTGGGTCAGATACGCAGTATTTT. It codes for CASSLVASGSDTQYF.